This TCR beta chain was observed in a study of beta chain features in type 1 diabetes. The sequenced template was cDNA made from the entire isolated RNA. Method: immunoSEQ multiplex PCR; TCRdb's copy keeps in-frame clones and lacks some. The sample includes 300,000 or so clones, approximately 15% of them seen just once. Germline V gene data show CDR1 as SGHTA and CDR2 as FQGTGA. Trimming at V came to 4 bases and at J to 15 bases, leaving 8 bases not matched to a gene. The CDR3 extends over 12 amino acids. General study results and limits: Within each of all four CD4+ subsets, Type 1 diabetes patients had TCRB CDR3s that were moderately but significantly shorter.

About this clone: The antigen remains undetermined.

The genes are TRBV7-3 and TRBJ2-2; TRBD1 aligns across 7 bases. The sequencing input was naive CD4+ T cells from blood. The clonotype was recovered from a man aged 25 to 40 with type 1 diabetes. Here the CDR3 DNA reads TGTGCCAGCAGCTCAAGACCGGGACAGATGTTTTTT. Its protein is CASSSRPGQMFF.